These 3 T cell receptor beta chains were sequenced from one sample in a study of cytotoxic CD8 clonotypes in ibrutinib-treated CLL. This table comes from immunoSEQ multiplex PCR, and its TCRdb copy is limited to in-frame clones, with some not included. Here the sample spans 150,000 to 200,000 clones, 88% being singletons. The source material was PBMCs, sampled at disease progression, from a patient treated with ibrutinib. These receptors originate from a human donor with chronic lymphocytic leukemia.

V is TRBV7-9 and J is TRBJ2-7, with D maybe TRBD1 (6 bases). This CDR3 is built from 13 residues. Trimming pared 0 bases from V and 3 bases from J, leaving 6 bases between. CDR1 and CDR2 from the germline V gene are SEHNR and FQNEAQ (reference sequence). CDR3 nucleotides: TGTGCCAGCAGCTTAGCGGGACACTACGAGCAGTACTTC. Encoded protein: CASSLAGHYEQYF.

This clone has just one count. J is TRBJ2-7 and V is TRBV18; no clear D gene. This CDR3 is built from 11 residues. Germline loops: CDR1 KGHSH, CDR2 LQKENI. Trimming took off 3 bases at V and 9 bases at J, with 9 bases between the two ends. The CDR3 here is CASSPEIGQYF. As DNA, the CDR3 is TGTGCCAGCTCACCTGAAATTGGGCAGTACTTC.

CDR3 residues: CAWSVGPPYEQYF. In nucleotides, the CDR3 is TGTGCCTGGAGTGTGGGGCCTCCTTACGAGCAGTACTTC. The V call is TRBV30, the J call TRBJ2-7; tentative D call: TRBD1 (5 bases). Trimming took off 0 bases at V and 4 bases at J, with 10 bases between the two ends. CDR1 GTSNPN and CDR2 SVGIG come from the germline V gene (reference sequence). CDR3 length equals 13 residues.